This T cell receptor beta chain originates from a study of cytomegalovirus exposure and HLA in healthy donors. The CDR3 extends over 16 amino acids. V was clipped by 1 base and J by 4 bases; unmatched bases: 8. CDR1 and CDR2 (germline): LNHDA, SQIVND (reference sequence). PCR involved 60 Vbeta and 13 Jbeta primers. Sequenced by immunoSEQ multiplex PCR; TCRdb stores in-frame clones only, minus some. The sample shows 160,000 or so clones, roughly 80% of them seen only once. The sequenced material came from PBMCs. This rearrangement joins TRBV19 to TRBJ1-1; TRBD1 matches 8 bases. The TCR originated in a male donor in good health and CMV-seropositive. CDR3 loop: CASSIAGQGWGTEAFF. For the CDR3, the DNA is TGTGCCAGTAGTATAGCCGGACAGGGCTGGGGCACTGAAGCTTTCTTT.